This TCR beta chain was identified during a study of blood T cell repertoires in COVID-19. Overall study: Samples taken during acute and convalescent COVID-19 were collected in the United States, Italy and Spain. The analysed material was cDNA or gDNA that came from T cells, B-cell-depleted T cells, or PBMCs.

Germline trimming cut 2 bases from V and 1 base from J; bases unmatched to any gene: 7. Germline loops: CDR1 MNHEY, CDR2 SVGEGT. This CDR3 spans 18 amino acids. Per the original data handling: Amplification with reference gene primers provided the estimates of nucleated cell counts. Some clones are missing from TCRdb's copy, which holds only in-frame ones; the method was immunoSEQ multiplex PCR. V, J and clone size are those of that table, while D and trimming were read from the DNA. Among around 230,000 clones listed, 84% were seen once. This clonotype was sampled from a man aged 35 to 55 who had recovered from COVID-19. The sample was peripheral blood. This rearrangement joins TRBV6-2 or TRBV6-3 to TRBJ2-3; 12 bases fit TRBD2. The CDR3 spells CASSYVLAGGPRTDTQYF. As DNA, the CDR3 is TGTGCCAGCAGTTACGTACTAGCGGGGGGCCCCCGCACAGATACGCAGTATTTT.